The 17 T cell receptor beta chains below all came from one sample that was sequenced in a study of OX40 agonist ivuxolimab in advanced cancers. The assay was immunoSEQ multiplex PCR, and TCRdb's table has in-frame clones only and misses some. The sample contains about 66,000 clones, about four fifths of which appear only once. Sequenced material: CD4+ or CD8+ T cells sorted from blood, taken in a trial of the OX40 agonist ivuxolimab. The receptors come from an adult with an advanced solid tumor such as melanoma, head and neck, liver or kidney cancer.

This clone was detected once. The chain has TRBV10-1 and TRBJ1-3, with 8 bases that match TRBD1. The germline V gene has CDR1 WNHNN and CDR2 SYGVQD (reference sequence). The CDR3 is 13 amino acids. J gave up 2 bases and V 10 bases, and 4 bases lay outside the gene matches. CDR3 DNA: TGCGCCACCTGGACAGGGACTGGAAACACCATATATTTT. Translation: CATWTGTGNTIYF.

The chain has TRBV7-9 and TRBJ2-1, with D unclear. Trimming pared 7 bases from V and 7 bases from J, leaving 8 bases between. Germline V CDR1 and CDR2: SEHNR, FQNEAQ (reference sequence). The CDR3 consists of 11 residues. The CDR3 DNA follows: TGTGCCAGCAATTCCGTGAATGAGCAGTTCTTC. As protein: CASNSVNEQFF.

This chain uses TRBV19 with TRBJ1-1; TRBD1 is a possible D gene (5 bases). The CDR3 contains 14 residues. V lost 3 bases and J 1 base, leaving 9 bases between the germline ends. Germline CDR1 is LNHDA and CDR2 is SQIVND (reference sequence). The CDR3 bases are TGTGCCAGTAGTATTCAAGGACAGAACACTGAAGCTTTCTTT. It encodes CASSIQGQNTEAFF. Complete variable domain (other parts from reference TRBV19 and TRBJ1-1): DGGITQSPKYLFRKEGQNVTLSCEQNLNHDAMYWYRQDPGQGLRLIYYSQIVNDFQKGDIAEGYSVSREKKESFPLTVTSAQKNPTAFYLCASSIQGQNTEAFFGQGTRLTVV.

V usage is TRBV5-6 and J usage is TRBJ1-4, with 7 bases matching TRBD1. Germline lookup yields CDR1 SGHDT and CDR2 YYEEEE. This CDR3 comprises 18 residues. Unmatched junction bases numbered 12, after V lost 4 bases and J lost 0 bases. The CDR3 DNA reads as TGTGCCAGCAGCCGCCGGACAGGTCTGGGGGCAACTAATGAAAAACTGTTTTTT. Its protein product is CASSRRTGLGATNEKLFF.

This chain connects TRBV6-1 to TRBJ1-4; unclear D gene. The CDR3 covers 15 residues. Germline V gene sequence: CDR1 MNHNS, CDR2 SASEGT. Trimming cost V 5 bases and J 4 bases, with 14 bases left between them. The CDR3 reads CASSWRLDLNEKLFF. CDR3 DNA sequence: TGTGCCAGCAGTTGGAGACTTGACCTTAATGAAAAACTGTTTTTT.

The CDR3 DNA sequence: TGTGCCAGTAGCCCCGTGAGCGGGAACTATGGCTACACCTTC. Encoded protein: CASSPVSGNYGYTF. The gene calls are TRBV19 and TRBJ1-2; the D is unclear. Germline lookup yields CDR1 LNHDA and CDR2 SQIVND (reference sequence). V was shortened by 6 bases and J by 2 bases, with 13 bases between the two germline ends. CDR3 size: 14 residues.

The chain is built from TRBV19 and TRBJ2-1; possible D gene TRBD2, 6 bases. Trimming left V 1 base short and J 7 bases short, with 17 bases between. This CDR3 is 16 amino acids long. Looked up from germline, CDR1 is LNHDA and CDR2 is SQIVND (reference sequence). The CDR3 sequence is CASSIVSYGSLNEQFF. Here the CDR3 DNA reads TGTGCCAGTAGTATAGTTAGTTACGGGAGCTTGAATGAGCAGTTCTTC.

This clone came up once. The chain recombines TRBV11-2 with TRBJ2-3; tentative D call: TRBD2 (6 bases). Germline V gene lookup returns CDR1 SGHAT and CDR2 FQNNGV. The CDR3 totals 16 residues. V lost 5 bases, J lost 0 bases, and 15 bases lay in between. The DNA of the CDR3 is TGTGCCAGCAGCCTCATCCGGGGGATAAGCACAGATACGCAGTATTTT. Amino acids: CASSLIRGISTDTQYF.

The chain couples TRBV5-1 to TRBJ2-5; D is undetermined. V shed 0 bases and J shed 4 bases, with 16 bases lying between them. The CDR3 length is 16 residues. Germline CDR1 is SGHRS and CDR2 is YFSETQ. The CDR3 DNA follows: TGCGCCAGCAGCTTGGCCGTGGTGGGGATGGGAGAGACCCAGTACTTC. This sequence encodes CASSLAVVGMGETQYF.

This chain joins TRBV13 and TRBJ2-5; TRBD1 agrees at 9 bases. J gave up 4 bases and V 1 base, and 7 bases lay outside the gene matches. This CDR3 has 16 residues. Looked up from germline, CDR1 is PRHDT and CDR2 is FYEKMQ (reference sequence). CDR3 protein: CASSLVGTGKGETQYF. The CDR3 DNA sequence: TGTGCCAGCAGCTTAGTGGGGACAGGGAAGGGAGAGACCCAGTACTTC.

V gene TRBV7-2 combines with J gene TRBJ2-5, with D perhaps TRBD2 (6 bases). This CDR3 comprises 16 residues. V lost 2 bases to trimming and J lost 5 bases, with 18 bases between them. Germline V gene sequence: CDR1 SGHTA, CDR2 FQGNSA. CDR3 loop: CASSLRAGGERETQYF. CDR3 in DNA: TGTGCCAGCAGCTTAAGGGCGGGCGGGGAACGGGAGACCCAGTACTTC.

Only a few counts were recorded for this clone. The J gene is TRBJ1-3, the V gene TRBV21-1. TRBV21-1 is classified as a pseudogene. This CDR3 spans 16 amino acids. CDR3 amino acids: CASSPGAHGVKRTIYF. In nucleotides, the CDR3 is TGTGCCAGCAGCCCCGGGGCGCACGGGGTAAAAAGAACCATATATTTT.

This chain uses TRBV18 with TRBJ1-4; a possible D gene is TRBD1 (5 bases). CDR1 and CDR2 from the germline V gene are KGHSH and LQKENI. The CDR3 has 15 amino acids. V was pared by 2 bases and J by 8 bases, with 15 bases between. The CDR3 here is CASSPGADTGEKLFF. The CDR3 DNA reads TGTGCCAGCTCACCAGGGGCTGATACGGGAGAAAAACTGTTTTTT.

This chain joins TRBV5-1 and TRBJ2-5, with 8 bases that match TRBD1. The CDR3 spans 16 residues. V trimming: 2 bases; J trimming: 2 bases; junction bases outside the gene matches: 8. The V gene's germline CDR1 is SGHRS and CDR2 YFSETQ. DNA of the CDR3: TGCGCCAGCAGCTTATCAGGGGGCGCAGGGCAAGAGACCCAGTACTTC. This gives the protein CASSLSGGAGQETQYF.

This chain joins TRBV7-9 and TRBJ2-1; 11 bases map to TRBD2. The ends lost 7 bases at V and 7 bases at J; junction bases unmatched: 12. The CDR3 sequence is 16 residues long. Looked up from germline, CDR1 is SEHNR and CDR2 is FQNEAQ (reference sequence). The DNA of the CDR3 is TGTGCCAGCACTCCTAGCGGGGGGCTCTCTGGGAATGAGCAGTTCTTC. Amino acids: CASTPSGGLSGNEQFF.

This clone appeared once. This chain joins TRBV2 and TRBJ1-5; 7 bases match TRBD1. Trimming at V came to 6 bases and at J to 5 bases, leaving 10 bases not matched to a gene. Germline V CDR1 and CDR2: SNHLY, FYNNEI. The CDR3 covers 15 residues. The CDR3, as DNA: TGTGCCAGCAGAGAGACAGGGACTGGGGATCAGCCCCAGCATTTT. This translates into CASRETGTGDQPQHF.

The CDR3 loop reads CASSESWGEQFF. In DNA, the CDR3 is TGCGCCAGCAGTGAGTCGTGGGGTGAGCAGTTCTTC. The V call is TRBV10-2, the J call TRBJ2-1; D gene ambiguous. The CDR3 has 12 amino acids. The germline V gene has CDR1 WSHSY and CDR2 SAAADI. Trimming left V 0 bases short and J 9 bases short, with 6 bases between.